This is a list of T cell receptor beta chains from one sample in a study of Graves' ophthalmopathy and Graves' hyperthyroidism. Using its own MiXCR run on the multiplex PCR reads, TCRdb lists one record per CDR3 protein. The profile covers about 220,000 distinct CDR3 sequences, with 20% to 25% appearing a single time and roughly 39% taken by the ten largest. Sequencing was performed on peripheral blood. All receptors derive from a woman in her fifties or sixties with Graves' ophthalmopathy. CDR3s include the opening cysteine and the closing phenylalanine or tryptophan. A D gene is named only where the DNA matches it firmly. Clone size is not always given. Where it is, it says once, few, many or a class for expanded clones.

cdr3_nt,cdr3_aa,cdr3_length,d_call,clone_size,j_call,v_call
TGTGCCAGTAGTGAAGGAGAGACCCAGTACTTC,CASSEGETQYF,11,.,many,TRBJ2-5,TRBV19
TGTGCCAGCAGCTTGAGATCCGGGACAGGGGCCGAGCAGTACTTC,CASSLRSGTGAEQYF,15,TRBD1,many,TRBJ2-7,TRBV7-6
TGTGCCAGCAGTTTTGTCGGAGAATATGATTTAACCCCCGGGGAGCTGTTTTTT,CASSFVGEYDLTPGELFF,18,.,few,TRBJ2-2,TRBV12-3/TRBV12-4
TGTGCCAGCAGCGGGGGGCTCAATCAGCCCCAGCATTTT,CASSGGLNQPQHF,13,.,many,TRBJ1-5,TRBV2
TGTGCCAGCAGTGGGGTGAATAGCAATCAGCCCCAGCATTTT,CASSGVNSNQPQHF,14,.,many,TRBJ1-5,TRBV28
TGTGCCAGCAGCTTAGTGCGGGAGTACGAGCAGTACTTC,CASSLVREYEQYF,13,TRBD2,many,TRBJ2-7,TRBV7-2
TGTGCCTGGAGGGGACGCTTATCTGGGGCCAACGTCCTGACTTTC,CAWRGRLSGANVLTF,15,.,many,TRBJ2-6,TRBV30
TGCACCAGCAGCTACGGGGACGGCAGGGACACTGAAGCTTTCTTT,CTSSYGDGRDTEAFF,15,.,few,TRBJ1-1,TRBV5-1
TGTGCCAGCAGCTTAGCTTCCCAGGTGAGTGGTGGAGCTTTCTTT,CASSLASQVSGGAFF,15,.,once,TRBJ1-1,TRBV7-2
TGTGCCAGCAGTGAAAACTGGTTGGCTGAAGCTTTCTTT,CASSENWLAEAFF,13,.,many,TRBJ1-1,TRBV2
TGCGCCAGCAGCTTGGCCGCGACAGGGTACCAAGAGACCCAGTACTTC,CASSLAATGYQETQYF,16,TRBD1,.,TRBJ2-5,TRBV5-1
TGTGCCAGCAGCTTACAGGGAAGTTCTTTCGCTGAAGCTTTCTTT,CASSLQGSSFAEAFF,15,.,many,TRBJ1-1,TRBV7-9
TGTGCCAGCACTGTAGGACAGCGGAGACAGCCCCAGCATTTT,CASTVGQRRQPQHF,14,.,many,TRBJ1-5,TRBV2
TGTGCCAGCAGTTACGTGGAGGTAGTGACCCAGTACTTC,CASSYVEVVTQYF,13,.,.,TRBJ2-5,TRBV6-5
TGTGCCAGCAGCTTAGCGGTGGGACAGATCTATGGCTACACCTTC,CASSLAVGQIYGYTF,15,TRBD1,many,TRBJ1-2,TRBV7-2
TGTGCCAGCAGCTTAGGGGGACCCCAAGAGACCCAGTACTTC,CASSLGGPQETQYF,14,.,many,TRBJ2-5,TRBV11-1
TGTGCCAGCGGGGGCGGGACAGAGATTTTTAACTATGGCTACACCTTC,CASGGGTEIFNYGYTF,16,TRBD1,many,TRBJ1-2,TRBV19
TGTGCCAGCAGCTTTTCCTCGGGACAGCGCACTGAAGCTTTCTTT,CASSFSSGQRTEAFF,15,TRBD1,many,TRBJ1-1,TRBV7-2
TGCAGCGTTGTGATGGGGGAGACCCAGTACTTC,CSVVMGETQYF,11,.,many,TRBJ2-5,TRBV29-1
TGCAGCGTTCTTCAGGGACGGGAGGGTGGCTACACCTTC,CSVLQGREGGYTF,13,.,many,TRBJ1-2,TRBV29-1
TGTGCCATCTGGGCAGGGGGGAGCTCCTACGAGCAGTACTTC,CAIWAGGSSYEQYF,14,.,once,TRBJ2-7,TRBV10-3
TGCAGCGTTTCTTCTGGGACAGGGTATTCTCACAAGCAGTACTTC,CSVSSGTGYSHKQYF,15,TRBD1,few,TRBJ2-7,TRBV29-1
TGTGCCAGTAGTAGACCACTTGGGGCGGGAGGCACCTACGAGCAGTACTTC,CASSRPLGAGGTYEQYF,17,TRBD2,many,TRBJ2-7,TRBV19
TGCAGTGCTAGTAAAGGCGCAGTCCAAGGGGAGCAGTACTTC,CSASKGAVQGEQYF,14,.,many,TRBJ2-7,TRBV20-1
TGCGCCAGCAGCCGGTCCCCCAGGAGGGAACATGGAAACACCATATATTTT,CASSRSPRREHGNTIYF,17,.,.,TRBJ1-3,TRBV5-1
TGTGCCAGCAGCGTAGGCGTAGCCCCCTACGAGCAGTACTTC,CASSVGVAPYEQYF,14,.,few,TRBJ2-7,TRBV9
TGTGCCAGCAGTTTAGAAGCGGGGCAGCCCCAGCATTTT,CASSLEAGQPQHF,13,.,.,TRBJ1-5,TRBV6-5
TGCAGCAAAGGATGGATGGGGGAGCAGTACTTC,CSKGWMGEQYF,11,.,many,TRBJ2-7,TRBV29-1
TGTGCCAGTAGCCTACGGGACGTTGGGGACATTCAGTACTTC,CASSLRDVGDIQYF,14,.,many,TRBJ2-4,TRBV19
TGTGCCAGCAGTCGGGACGCCTATTACGAGCAGTACTTC,CASSRDAYYEQYF,13,.,many,TRBJ2-7,TRBV12-3/TRBV12-4
TGTGCCAGCAGCCCCGGGGGCGGGGCCAACGTCCTGACTTTC,CASSPGGGANVLTF,14,.,.,TRBJ2-6,TRBV7-3
TGTGCCAGCAGCTCCACCCCCTCGCGCGAGCAGTACTTC,CASSSTPSREQYF,13,.,.,TRBJ2-7,TRBV11-3
TGTGCCAGCAGTTCCGGGGCCGCTGGGACCCAGTACTTC,CASSSGAAGTQYF,13,.,few,TRBJ2-5,TRBV12-3/TRBV12-4
TGTGCCAGCAGCGCCAGCTACAGGGAGGGGACTGAAGCTTTCTTT,CASSASYREGTEAFF,15,.,many,TRBJ1-1,TRBV9
TGTGCCAGCAGCACCCCCGGGACAAACAACACTGAAGCTTTCTTT,CASSTPGTNNTEAFF,15,.,many,TRBJ1-1,TRBV9
TGTGCCAGCAGTTACGCCCCCAGTCTCCGGGACAGGGGATCCGAGCAGTACTTC,CASSYAPSLRDRGSEQYF,18,TRBD1,.,TRBJ2-7,TRBV6-2/TRBV6-3
TGTGCCAGCAGTTTACCCAATGACAGGGCCGGGGAGCTGTTTTTT,CASSLPNDRAGELFF,15,TRBD1,.,TRBJ2-2,TRBV12-3/TRBV12-4
TGTGCCACCAGTGATTCGGCCGGAGGACAGGGGTACTATGGCTACACCTTC,CATSDSAGGQGYYGYTF,17,TRBD1,many,TRBJ1-2,TRBV24-1
TGTGCCAGCAGCGGTAGGACAGGGAGCGATTCACCCCTCCACTTT,CASSGRTGSDSPLHF,15,TRBD1,many,TRBJ1-6,TRBV7-2
TGTGCCGCCCGAAAGGGCAGGGACACTGAAGCTTTCTTT,CAARKGRDTEAFF,13,.,many,TRBJ1-1,TRBV24-1
TGTGCCAGCACTTCAGGGGGAATAGAAAACATTCAGTACTTC,CASTSGGIENIQYF,14,TRBD1,many,TRBJ2-4,TRBV28
TGTGCCAGCAGCTTGCTAAGGAGGGGGCGCGTCGGTTCTGGGGCCAACGTCCTGACTTTC,CASSLLRRGRVGSGANVLTF,20,.,many,TRBJ2-6,TRBV5-6
TGCGCCAGCAGCTTGGAGACAGTTAGCTACGAGCAGTACTTC,CASSLETVSYEQYF,14,.,few,TRBJ2-7,TRBV5-1